Given below is one T cell receptor beta chain in context. This specimen comes from a study of shared T cell receptors in the human thymus. J gave up 4 bases and V 3 bases, and 14 bases lay outside the gene matches. The CDR3 runs 18 residues. Germline V CDR1 and CDR2: MDHEN, SYDVKM. The protocol was immunoSEQ multiplex PCR, while the TCRdb copy is restricted to in-frame clones and leaves out a portion. The sample comprises approximately 760,000 clones, 70% to 90% of which are singletons, and around 0.01% rests with the top ten. These same records also appear under a second study, on human thymus T cells. That publication notes: Thymus was obtained from resections taken during corrective heart surgery. Among thymic and blood repertoires, usage of V and J genes appeared biased.

The sample was thymocytes. The receptor comes from a girl under three years old with a congenital heart defect. The chain employs TRBV28 and TRBJ2-1; 8 positions agree with TRBD2. The CDR3 region has the DNA TGTGCCAGCAGTTTTTTCCCTAGCGGGTCCTCAACTTACAATGAGCAGTTCTTC. It codes for CASSFFPSGSSTYNEQFF.